The 23 T cell receptor beta chains below were found in one sample sequenced in a study of blood T cell repertoires in COVID-19. The repertoire was sequenced with immunoSEQ multiplex PCR; TCRdb's copy has only in-frame clones and lacks some. The sample lists about 100,000 clones; approximately 91% were seen once. Sequencing was performed on peripheral blood. Every receptor here comes from a man aged 45-65 years with active COVID-19.

The rearrangement joins TRBV11-3 to TRBJ2-1, with D perhaps TRBD2 (5 bases). The CDR3 loop spans 15 amino acids. Trimming took 0 bases from V and 9 from J, leaving 15 bases between them. Germline loops: CDR1 SGHNT, CDR2 YENEEA. Here the CDR3 DNA reads TGTGCCAGCAGCTTAGATGGGCGGGTAGTCGGTGAGCAGTTCTTC. The encoded protein is CASSLDGRVVGEQFF.

V gene TRBV11-2 combines with J gene TRBJ2-7; possibly TRBD2 for D (5 bases). This CDR3 has 12 amino acids. V lost 0 bases to trimming and J lost 6 bases, with 6 bases between them. Germline CDR1 reads SGHAT; CDR2 reads FQNNGV. Written as DNA, the CDR3 is TGTGCCAGCAGCTTAGATCGGGGCGAGCAGTACGTC. Translation: CASSLDRGEQYV.

This rearrangement joins TRBV3-1 (or the pseudogene TRBV3-2) to TRBJ1-1; perhaps TRBD1 as D (5 bases). The CDR3 has 14 amino acids. Germline V gene lookup returns CDR1 LGHDT and CDR2 YNNKEL (reference sequence). V was pared by 0 bases and J by 5 bases, with 10 bases between. This CDR3 is CASSQDGGRTEAFF. Here the CDR3 DNA reads TGTGCCAGCAGCCAAGATGGGGGGAGGACTGAAGCTTTCTTT.

V and J are TRBV25-1 and TRBJ2-5; 11 bases match TRBD1. V was clipped by 4 bases and J by 5 bases; unmatched bases: 3. The CDR3 has 14 amino acids. The germline V gene has CDR1 MGHDK and CDR2 SYGVNS. The CDR3 sequence is CASSGTGGIETQYF. DNA for the CDR3: TGTGCCAGCAGTGGGACAGGGGGCATCGAGACCCAGTACTTC.

The chain is built from TRBV11-1 and TRBJ2-3; no firm D call. Trimming cost V 3 bases and J 2 bases, with 3 bases left between them. The CDR3 contains 12 residues. Germline assignment: CDR1 SGHAT and CDR2 FQDESV (reference sequence). The DNA for the CDR3 is TGTGCCAGCAGCTTCTACACAGATACGCAGTATTTT. This encodes CASSFYTDTQYF.

The chain carries TRBV28 and TRBJ1-5; no clear D. The CDR3 has 12 residues. V was cut by 5 bases and J by 10 bases, with 12 bases left in between. Germline V CDR1 and CDR2: MDHEN, SYDVKM. Written as DNA, the CDR3 is TGTGCCAGCAGTCCCTCCCCGTATCCCCAGCATTTT. This gives the protein CASSPSPYPQHF.

This chain connects TRBV6-5 to TRBJ2-2; TRBD2 matches at 12 bases. Germline lookup yields CDR1 MNHEY and CDR2 SVGAGI. The CDR3 covers 15 residues. After removal of 6 bases from V and 6 bases from J, the junction contained 5 bases not matched to a gene. The DNA of the CDR3 is TGTGCCAGCAGGAGTCGACTAGCGGGAGCCGGGGAGCTGTTTTTT. Translation gives CASRSRLAGAGELFF.

This clone has only one observation. The CDR3 protein is CASSEAIGTTLYSNQPQHF. The CDR3 DNA sequence: TGTGCCAGCAGTGAAGCAATCGGGACAACCCTTTATAGCAATCAGCCCCAGCATTTT. The chain combines TRBV6-1 with TRBJ1-5; TRBD1 might be the D (6 bases). V lost 0 bases and J lost 0, with 18 bases in between. The germline CDR1 and CDR2 sequences are MNHNS and SASEGT. This CDR3 region has 19 residues.

The chain is built from TRBV28 and TRBJ1-2; the D gene is possibly TRBD1 (6 bases). The CDR3 is made up of 15 amino acids. The V end was cut by 4 bases, the J end by 1 base, with 13 bases between. Germline V gene data show CDR1 as MDHEN and CDR2 as SYDVKM. CDR3 loop: CASSSLRGNNYGYTF. The CDR3 DNA is TGTGCCAGCAGTTCACTCAGGGGAAATAACTATGGCTACACCTTC.

The J gene is TRBJ2-1, the V gene TRBV6-6; 7 bases map to TRBD1. The V gene's germline CDR1 is MNHNY and CDR2 SVGAGI (reference sequence). V shed 6 bases and J 0 bases; nucleotides not matched to a gene: 2. There are 14 residues in the CDR3. This CDR3 reads CASRRDSSYNEQFF. CDR3 in DNA: TGTGCCAGCAGGAGGGACAGCTCCTACAATGAGCAGTTCTTC.

The CDR3: CASSDREGEGYTF. As DNA, the CDR3 is TGTGCCAGCAGTGACAGGGAGGGAGAAGGCTACACCTTC. The V call is TRBV6-4, the J call TRBJ1-2; D unclear. Trimming removed 2 bases from V and 8 bases from J, with 12 bases in between. Germline CDR1 reads MRHNA; CDR2 reads SNTAGT. The CDR3 is 13 residues long.

The genes are TRBV9 and TRBJ2-1, with 13 bases aligning to TRBD2. After removal of 0 bases from V and 9 bases from J, the junction contained 9 bases not matched to a gene. The V gene's germline CDR1 is SGDLS and CDR2 YYNGEE. CDR3 length equals 17 residues. The CDR3 DNA is TGTGCCAGCAGCGTAGCTTCACTAGCGGGGGGGCTCGTTGAGCAGTTCTTC. Translated: CASSVASLAGGLVEQFF.

The chain couples TRBV7-2 to TRBJ1-2; D is possibly TRBD1 (5 bases). V was clipped by 5 bases and J by 8 bases, with 18 bases between them. Germline V gene sequence: CDR1 SGHTA, CDR2 FQGNSA. The CDR3 length is 14 residues. CDR3 coding DNA: TGTGCCAGCAGCCTCCAGGGCCTGGCCTACGGCTACACCTTC. Its translation: CASSLQGLAYGYTF.

This clone was counted a few times. This sample also contains other DNA sequences that code for the same CDR3. The gene calls are TRBV19 and TRBJ2-2; 9 bases line up with TRBD1. The V gene end was trimmed by 9 bases and the J gene end by 5 bases; junction bases not matched to a gene: 4. This CDR3 contains 13 residues. CDR1 and CDR2 (germline): LNHDA, SQIVND (reference sequence). CDR3 in amino acids: CASSGTGTGELFF. DNA of the CDR3: TGTGCCAGCTCCGGGACAGGGACCGGGGAGCTGTTTTTT.

V and J are TRBV27 and TRBJ1-1; possible D gene TRBD1, 5 bases. Germline CDR1 MNHEY, CDR2 SMNVEV (reference sequence). The V and J ends lost 5 bases and 1 base respectively, with 11 bases between them. The length of the CDR3 is 14 residues. The CDR3 DNA reads as TGTGCCAGCAGTCCCCCGCAGGGGAACACTGAAGCTTTCTTT. Translation gives CASSPPQGNTEAFF.

The chain employs TRBV7-9 and TRBJ1-1, with a weak D call TRBD1 (5 bases). The CDR3 contains 13 residues. The germline V gene encodes CDR1 SEHNR and CDR2 FQNEAQ (reference sequence). Trimming removed 5 bases at V and 8 bases at J, with 15 bases between. The CDR3 reads CASSKIRDLEAFF. The CDR3 nucleotides read TGTGCCAGCAGCAAGATCCGGGACTTAGAAGCTTTCTTT. Complete variable domain (other parts from reference TRBV7-9 and TRBJ1-1): DTGVSQNPRHKITKRGQNVTFRCDPISEHNRLYWYRQTLGQGPEFLTYFQNEAQLEKSRLLSDRFSAERPKGSFSTLEIQRTEQGDSAMYLCASSKIRDLEAFFGQGTRLTVV.

The chain is built from TRBV19 and TRBJ1-2; tentatively, D is TRBD1 (6 bases). Germline V gene sequence: CDR1 LNHDA, CDR2 SQIVND (reference sequence). The CDR3 contains 13 residues. Trimming stripped 7 bases from V and 4 bases from J, with 13 bases between. This chain's CDR3 is CASNTGGAYGYTF. The CDR3 nucleotides are TGTGCCAGTAACACGGGGGGCGCCTATGGCTACACCTTC.

The chain is built from TRBV7-6 and TRBJ1-4; TRBD1 matches at 7 bases. This CDR3 contains 12 residues. Germline values: CDR1 SGHVS, CDR2 FNYEAQ. Germline trimming cut 5 bases from V and 13 bases from J; bases unmatched to any gene: 7. The CDR3 region has the DNA TGTGCCAGCAGCCCTTACAGGGGCCTACTGTTTTTT. Amino acids: CASSPYRGLLFF. The whole variable domain, filled in from reference TRBV7-6 and TRBJ1-4, reads GAGVSQSPRYKVTKRGQDVALRCDPISGHVSLYWYRQALGQGPEFLTYFNYEAQQDKSGLPNDRFSAERPEGSISTLTIQRTEQRDSAMYRCASSPYRGLLFFGSGTQLSVL.

The J gene is TRBJ2-1, the V gene TRBV3-1 (or the pseudogene TRBV3-2); 8 bases agree with TRBD2. Trimming at V came to 4 bases and at J to 4 bases, leaving 6 bases not matched to a gene. The CDR3 sequence is 15 residues long. Per the germline V gene, CDR1 is LGHDT and CDR2 is YNNKEL (reference sequence). CDR3 bases: TGTGCCAGCAGCCCATCACTAGCGGCATACAATGAGCAGTTCTTC. This gives the protein CASSPSLAAYNEQFF.

The chain is built from TRBV19 and TRBJ1-5, with a weak D call TRBD1 (5 bases). V was shortened by 3 bases and J by 1 base, with 19 bases between the two germline ends. The CDR3 spans 18 residues. Germline V gene data show CDR1 as LNHDA and CDR2 as SQIVND (reference sequence). The CDR3 nucleotides are TGTGCCAGTAGTATCGCAGGGCAAGTTATGAGAAGCAATCAGCCCCAGCATTTT. It is translated as CASSIAGQVMRSNQPQHF. Combining the CDR3 with reference TRBV19 and TRBJ1-5 gives the whole variable domain DGGITQSPKYLFRKEGQNVTLSCEQNLNHDAMYWYRQDPGQGLRLIYYSQIVNDFQKGDIAEGYSVSREKKESFPLTVTSAQKNPTAFYLCASSIAGQVMRSNQPQHFGDGTRLSIL.

The V and J genes are TRBV7-9 and TRBJ2-1; 13 bases fit TRBD2. Germline V gene sequence: CDR1 SEHNR, CDR2 FQNEAQ (reference sequence). This CDR3 comprises 16 residues. V gave up 6 bases and J gave up 5 bases; unmatched junction bases: 7. The CDR3 coding sequence is TGTGCCAGCAGGTTTTCTGGGACTAGCGGGAACAATGAGCAGTTCTTC. It specifies CASRFSGTSGNNEQFF.

The V and J genes are TRBV27 and TRBJ2-3; 7 bases map to TRBD2. Looked up from germline, CDR1 is MNHEY and CDR2 is SMNVEV (reference sequence). This CDR3 region has 16 residues. V trimming: 3 bases; J trimming: 1 base; junction bases outside the gene matches: 7. CDR3 protein: CASSFLGRGGTDTQYF. CDR3 DNA sequence: TGTGCCAGCAGTTTTCTGGGGAGGGGTGGCACAGATACGCAGTATTTT.

The J gene is TRBJ2-3, the V gene TRBV2; the match to TRBD1 covers 7 bases. V lost 6 bases and J lost 0; bases outside the gene matches: 3. This CDR3 has 14 residues. Per germline, CDR1 SNHLY and CDR2 FYNNEI. CDR3 coding DNA: TGTGCCAGCAGCCGGGACAGTAGCACAGATACGCAGTATTTT. Translating it yields CASSRDSSTDTQYF.